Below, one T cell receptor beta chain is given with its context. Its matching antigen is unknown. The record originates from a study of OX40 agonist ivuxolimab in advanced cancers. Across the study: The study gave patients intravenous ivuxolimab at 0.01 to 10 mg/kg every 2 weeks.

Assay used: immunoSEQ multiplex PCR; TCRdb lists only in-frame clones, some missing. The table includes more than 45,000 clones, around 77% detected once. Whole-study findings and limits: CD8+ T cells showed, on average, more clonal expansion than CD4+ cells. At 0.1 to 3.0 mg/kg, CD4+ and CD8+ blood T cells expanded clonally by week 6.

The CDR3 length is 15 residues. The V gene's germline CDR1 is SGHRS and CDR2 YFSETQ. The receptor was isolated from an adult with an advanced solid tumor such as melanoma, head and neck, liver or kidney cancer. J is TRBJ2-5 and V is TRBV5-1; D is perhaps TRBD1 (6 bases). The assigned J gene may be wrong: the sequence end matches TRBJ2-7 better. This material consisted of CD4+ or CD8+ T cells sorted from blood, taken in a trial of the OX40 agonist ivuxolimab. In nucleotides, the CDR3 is TGCGCCAGCAGCTTGGGGTCAGGGGTCACCTACGAGCAGTACTTC. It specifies CASSLGSGVTYEQYF.